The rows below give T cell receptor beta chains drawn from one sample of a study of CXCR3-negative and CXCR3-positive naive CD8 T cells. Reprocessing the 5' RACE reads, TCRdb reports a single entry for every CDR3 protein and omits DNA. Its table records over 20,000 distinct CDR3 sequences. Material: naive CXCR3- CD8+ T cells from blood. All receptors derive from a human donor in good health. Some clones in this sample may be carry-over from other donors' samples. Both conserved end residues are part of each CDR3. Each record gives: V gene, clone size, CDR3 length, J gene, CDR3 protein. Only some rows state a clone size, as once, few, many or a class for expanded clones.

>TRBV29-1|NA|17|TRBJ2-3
CSVPPGGEKSSTDTQYF
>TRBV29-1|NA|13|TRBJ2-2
CSVEVWGTGELFF
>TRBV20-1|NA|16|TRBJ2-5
CSARGNSGGWRETQYF
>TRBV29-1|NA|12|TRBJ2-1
CSVGLEINEQFF
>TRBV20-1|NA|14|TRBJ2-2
CSAKAGGDTGELFF
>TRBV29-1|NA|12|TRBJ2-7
CSVGSGAPEQYF
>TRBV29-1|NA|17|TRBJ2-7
CSVVGALKGGTIYEQYF
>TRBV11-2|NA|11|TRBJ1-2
CASDPRMGYTF
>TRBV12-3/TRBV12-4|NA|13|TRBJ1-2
CASSTGTGYGYTF
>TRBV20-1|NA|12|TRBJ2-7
CSARDGGYEQYF
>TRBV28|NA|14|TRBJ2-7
CASSSDGVWYEQYF
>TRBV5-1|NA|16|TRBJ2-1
CASSLTPPRGDNEQFF
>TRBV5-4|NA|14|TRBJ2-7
CASSLGQYSYEQYF
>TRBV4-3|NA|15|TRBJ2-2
CASRGLAGDTGELFF
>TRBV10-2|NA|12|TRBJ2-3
CASSRTSDTQYF
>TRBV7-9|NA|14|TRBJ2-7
CASSFPWDGYEQYF
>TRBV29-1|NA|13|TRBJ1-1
CSVEPDLNTEAFF
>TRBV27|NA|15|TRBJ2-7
CASGPYRVKMDEQYF
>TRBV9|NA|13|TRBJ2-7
CASSDGGSYEQYF
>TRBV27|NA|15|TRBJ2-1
CASSLSGGAYYEQFF
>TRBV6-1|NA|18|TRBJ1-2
CASSDLRDSFSSNYGYTF
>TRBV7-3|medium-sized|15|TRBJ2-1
CASSLQGTPNNEQFF
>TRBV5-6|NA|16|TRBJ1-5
CASSLRGRRYNQPQHF
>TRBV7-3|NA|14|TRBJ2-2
CASSLIGYTGELFF
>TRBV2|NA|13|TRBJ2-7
CASSDIGSYEQYF
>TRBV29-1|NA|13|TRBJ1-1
CSVDYTGGTEAFF
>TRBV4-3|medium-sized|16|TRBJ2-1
CASSQAVGGSYNEQFF
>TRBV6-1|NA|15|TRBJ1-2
CASRTPTGTNYGYTF
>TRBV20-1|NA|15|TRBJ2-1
CSARDPGSPYNEQFF
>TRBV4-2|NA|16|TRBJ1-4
CASSQDWPATNEKLFF
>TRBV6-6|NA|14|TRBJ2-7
CASSTTSGGYEQYF
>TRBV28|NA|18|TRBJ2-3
CASSLGLLPSGGTDTQYF
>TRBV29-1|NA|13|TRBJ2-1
CSVPTADYNEQFF
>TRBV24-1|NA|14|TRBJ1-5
CATSGQGVNQPQHF
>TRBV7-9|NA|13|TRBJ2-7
CASSFSSIYEQYF
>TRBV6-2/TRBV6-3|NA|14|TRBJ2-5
CASSYTDTSETQYF
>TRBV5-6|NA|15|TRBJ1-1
CASSPTGGVGTEAFF
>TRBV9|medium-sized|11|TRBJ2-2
CASSRTGELFF
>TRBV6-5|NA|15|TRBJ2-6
CASSAGGTGANVLTF
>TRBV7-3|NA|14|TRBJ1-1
CASSLGGAGTEAFF
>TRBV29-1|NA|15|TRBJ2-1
CSVGDLTGVYNEQFF
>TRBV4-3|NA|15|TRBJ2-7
CASSDGWGRDYEQYF
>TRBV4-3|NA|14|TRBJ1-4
CASSQDRTPDKLFF
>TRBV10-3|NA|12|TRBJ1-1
CAIVSGRAEAFF
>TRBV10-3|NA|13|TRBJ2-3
CAISERITDTQYF